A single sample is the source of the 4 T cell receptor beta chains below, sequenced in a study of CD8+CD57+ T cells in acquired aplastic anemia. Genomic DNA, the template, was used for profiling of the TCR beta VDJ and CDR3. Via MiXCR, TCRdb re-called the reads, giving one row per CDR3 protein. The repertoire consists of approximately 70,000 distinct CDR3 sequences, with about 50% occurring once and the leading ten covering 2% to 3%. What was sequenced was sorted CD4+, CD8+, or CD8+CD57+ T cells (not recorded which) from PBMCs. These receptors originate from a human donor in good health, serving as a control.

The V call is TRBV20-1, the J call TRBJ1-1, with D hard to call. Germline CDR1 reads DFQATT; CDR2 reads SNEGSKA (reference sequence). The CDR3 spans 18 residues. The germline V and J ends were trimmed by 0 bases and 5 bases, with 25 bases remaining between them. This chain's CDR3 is CSARDNRRVSSGGTEAFF. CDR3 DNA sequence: TGCAGTGCTAGAGATAATAGGCGAGTATCGAGTGGAGGTACTGAAGCTTTCTTT.

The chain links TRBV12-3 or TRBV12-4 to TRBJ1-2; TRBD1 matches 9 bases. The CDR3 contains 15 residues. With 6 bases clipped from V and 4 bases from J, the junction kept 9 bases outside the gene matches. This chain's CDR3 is CASSRGQGLLYGYTF. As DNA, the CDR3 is TGTGCCAGCAGCCGTGGACAGGGGCTACTCTATGGCTACACCTTC.

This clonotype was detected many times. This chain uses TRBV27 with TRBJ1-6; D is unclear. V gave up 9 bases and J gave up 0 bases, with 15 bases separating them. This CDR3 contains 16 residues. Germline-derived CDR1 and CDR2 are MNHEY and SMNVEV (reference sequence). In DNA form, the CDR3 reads TGTGCCAGTATACCAAGAGTGAGCTCCTATAATTCACCCCTCCACTTT. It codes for CASIPRVSSYNSPLHF.

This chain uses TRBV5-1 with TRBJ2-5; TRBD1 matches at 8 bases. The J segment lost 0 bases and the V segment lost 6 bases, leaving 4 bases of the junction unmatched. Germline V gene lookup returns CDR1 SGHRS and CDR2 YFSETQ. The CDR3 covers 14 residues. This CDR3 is CASNTDRDQETQYF. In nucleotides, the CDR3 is TGCGCCAGCAATACGGACAGGGACCAAGAGACCCAGTACTTC.